These 4 T cell receptor beta chains originate from one sample sequenced in a study of shared clonotypes between healthy human individuals (dated by TCRdb to 2019 to 2021). Preparation of the library involved the immunoSEQ multiplex PCR assay. TCRdb holds this immuneACCESS table with in-frame rearrangements only. Some clones are missing; in checked studies, unresolved V genes explain under half, and the rest has no known cause. The sample records about 1 million clones, about 76% of which are singletons. The ten largest clonotypes hold approximately 1.3% of the sample. Source material: memory CD4+ T cells sorted from blood. The cell subset or site label, as the study defines it: CD45RA-negative fraction. Receptor source: a young man in good health.

This rearrangement joins TRBV10-3 to TRBJ2-5; D remains ambiguous. The CDR3 consists of 13 residues. Trimming took 2 bases from V and 1 from J, leaving 5 bases between them. Germline V CDR1 and CDR2: ENHRY, SYGVKD. CDR3 residues: CAISERSQETQYF. The CDR3 DNA follows: TGTGCCATCAGTGAGAGGTCCCAAGAGACCCAGTACTTC.

Comments on this clone: This specimen includes other DNA sequences encoding the same CDR3. The chain's CDR3 is CASSLGGTYEQYF. CDR3 in DNA: TGTGCCAGCAGCTTGGGGGGAACCTACGAGCAGTACTTC. J is TRBJ2-7 and V is TRBV5-6; D gene ambiguous. Germline lookup yields CDR1 SGHDT and CDR2 YYEEEE. Trimming pared 0 bases from V and 2 bases from J, leaving 6 bases between. The CDR3 length is 13 residues.

The chain is built from TRBV11-2 and TRBJ2-7; 8 bases fit TRBD2. The CDR3 is made up of 15 amino acids. Losses at the gene ends were 1 base for V and 4 bases for J; bases not matched to a gene: 6. CDR1 and CDR2 from the germline V gene are SGHAT and FQNNGV. The CDR3 is CASSLASSGSYEQYF. As DNA, the CDR3 is TGTGCCAGCAGCTTAGCATCTAGCGGGTCATACGAGCAGTACTTC. The complete variable domain, with remaining parts taken from reference TRBV11-2 and TRBJ2-7, reads EAGVAQSPRYKIIEKRQSVAFWCNPISGHATLYWYQQILGQGPKLLIQFQNNGVVDDSQLPKDRFSAERLKGVDSTLKIQPAKLEDSAVYLCASSLASSGSYEQYFGPGTRLTVT.

V gene TRBV13 combines with J gene TRBJ2-3, with D possibly matching TRBD2 (5 bases). Looked up from germline, CDR1 is PRHDT and CDR2 is FYEKMQ (reference sequence). V was shortened by 2 bases and J by 3 bases, with 12 bases between the two germline ends. This CDR3 has 15 residues. CDR3 nucleotides: TGTGCCAGCAGCTTATTTACGGGAATTACAGATACGCAGTATTTT. It is translated as CASSLFTGITDTQYF.